The 17 T cell receptor beta chains presented below share a single source sample, sequenced in a study of T cells in Graves' hyperthyroidism and ophthalmopathy. Amplification of TCR beta CDR3 regions used RNA as the template. HTBI primers were used for first-round RT-PCR of the TCR CDR3. TCRdb independently ran MiXCR on the multiplex PCR reads; one entry per CDR3 protein. The data show roughly 380,000 distinct CDR3 sequences, approximately 15% seen once. The specimen sequenced was blood. The source of these receptors is a young man with Graves' hyperthyroidism that later progressed to Graves' ophthalmopathy.

At least ten counts were recorded for this clonotype. The chain couples TRBV7-2 to TRBJ2-7, with D perhaps matching TRBD2 (6 bases). The CDR3 runs 14 residues. V dropped 5 bases and J dropped 3 bases, with 14 bases sitting between them. Per germline, CDR1 SGHTA and CDR2 FQGNSA. CDR3 nucleotide sequence: TGTGCCAGCAGCCAGGGCGGGATCCGCTACGAGCAGTACTTC. This sequence encodes CASSQGGIRYEQYF.

Remarks on this clonotype: A much larger clonotype is one base distant, so this may be a read error. The rearrangement links TRBV27 to TRBJ2-1; 7 bases fit TRBD1. Germline V gives CDR1 MNHEY, CDR2 SMNVEV (reference sequence). With V trimmed by 5 bases and J by 7 bases, 14 bases remained unmatched. This CDR3 has 16 residues. CDR3 DNA: TGTGCCAGCAGTCTCATTAGCGAGGGGGCCCTGAATGAGCAGTTCTTC. This encodes CASSLISEGALNEQFF.

This clonotype was detected a few times. The chain employs TRBV3-1 and TRBJ2-3, with 10 positions matching TRBD2. V gave up 0 bases and J gave up 0 bases; unmatched junction bases: 9. The CDR3 consists of 19 residues. Germline assignment: CDR1 LGHDT and CDR2 YNNKEL (reference sequence). CDR3 nucleotide sequence: TGTGCCAGCAGCCAAGATCCGACTAGCGGGCGTTCTAGCACAGATACGCAGTATTTT. As protein: CASSQDPTSGRSSTDTQYF.

The table lists this clonotype with a few counts. The gene calls are TRBV2 and TRBJ2-2; maybe TRBD2 (6 bases). This CDR3 region has 13 residues. Trimming took off 6 bases at V and 7 bases at J, with 12 bases between the two ends. Germline loops: CDR1 SNHLY, CDR2 FYNNEI. The CDR3 DNA sequence: TGTGCCAGCAGGGTCGGGGAGGTCGGGGAGCTGTTTTTT. Amino acid sequence: CASRVGEVGELFF.

This clonotype has at least ten counts. J is TRBJ2-7 and V is TRBV20-1; D not certain. Trimming took off 6 bases at V and 1 base at J, with 22 bases between the two ends. The CDR3 spans 16 residues. Germline V lookup: CDR1 DFQATT, CDR2 SNEGSKA (reference sequence). The CDR3 region is CSAARRARVESYEQYF. CDR3 bases: TGCAGTGCCGCTCGACGGGCTAGAGTTGAGTCCTACGAGCAGTACTTC.

This clonotype came up many times. V usage is TRBV15 and J usage is TRBJ2-2; D unresolved. The germline CDR1 and CDR2 sequences are LNHNV and YYDKDF (reference sequence). Trimming left V 0 bases short and J 4 bases short, with 9 bases between. The CDR3 sequence is 15 residues long. Here the CDR3 reads CATSRDRGITGELFF. CDR3 bases: TGTGCCACCAGCAGAGATCGTGGGATCACCGGGGAGCTGTTTTTT.

The table lists this clonotype with a few counts. The chain employs TRBV11-3 and TRBJ1-2; D gene ambiguous. Germline V gene data show CDR1 as SGHNT and CDR2 as YENEEA. The CDR3 length is 17 residues. Trimming cost V 2 bases and J 4 bases, with 20 bases left between them. The CDR3 DNA sequence: TGTGCCAGCAGCTTATCTTCCTTCGTTTCGGATCGCTATGGCTACACCTTC. It encodes CASSLSSFVSDRYGYTF.

The genes are TRBV2 and TRBJ1-4; D ambiguous. The CDR3 covers 11 residues. CDR1 SNHLY and CDR2 FYNNEI come from the germline V gene. Deletions cut 7 bases from V and 5 bases from J, with 5 bases between. CDR3 region: CASTKNEKLFF. The CDR3 DNA is TGTGCCAGCACGAAGAATGAAAAACTGTTTTTT. The whole variable domain, remainder taken from reference TRBV2 and TRBJ1-4, is EPEVTQTPSHQVTQMGQEVILRCVPISNHLYFYWYRQILGQKVEFLVSFYNNEISEKSEIFDDQFSVERPDGSNFTLKIRSTKLEDSAMYFCASTKNEKLFFGSGTQLSVL.

This clonotype was counted at least ten times. The chain couples TRBV28 to TRBJ1-5; no clear D gene. The V end was cut by 1 base, the J end by 0 bases, with 7 bases between. Per germline, CDR1 MDHEN and CDR2 SYDVKM. The CDR3 sequence is 15 residues long. CDR3 in DNA: TGTGCCAGCAGTTTATATAGCTATAGCAATCAGCCCCAGCATTTT. Translation: CASSLYSYSNQPQHF. Variable domain in full (rest from reference TRBV28 and TRBJ1-5): DVKVTQSSRYLVKRTGEKVFLECVQDMDHENMFWYRQDPGLGLRLIYFSYDVKMKEKGDIPEGYSVSREKKERFSLILESASTNQTSMYLCASSLYSYSNQPQHFGDGTRLSIL.

CDR3 coding DNA: TGTGCCAGCGGAGCGGGGGGCACAGATACGCAGTATTTT. Translating gives CASGAGGTDTQYF. This sequence joins TRBV6-1 and TRBJ2-3; 8 bases agree with TRBD2. Germline loops: CDR1 MNHNS, CDR2 SASEGT. This CDR3 has 13 amino acids. The junction had 2 bases not matched to a gene; V was cut back by 8 bases and J by 1 base.

This clonotype came up many times. The chain combines TRBV6-1 with TRBJ1-2, with 10 bases fitting TRBD1. The CDR3 runs to 15 residues. CDR1 is MNHNS, CDR2 SASEGT, per germline. V lost 3 bases, J lost 4 bases, and 5 bases stayed unmatched. Here the CDR3 reads CASSDPRTGGYGYTF. The CDR3 DNA follows: TGTGCCAGCAGTGATCCGCGGACAGGGGGCTATGGCTACACCTTC.

This clonotype was observed many times. The rearrangement joins TRBV12-3 or TRBV12-4 to TRBJ2-2, with D perhaps assigned TRBD1 or TRBD2 (5 bases each). Trimming took off 5 bases at V and 5 bases at J, with 9 bases between the two ends. The CDR3 runs to 13 residues. Here the CDR3 DNA reads TGTGCCAGCAGTCCGGGACCTACCGGGGAGCTGTTTTTT. Translating it yields CASSPGPTGELFF.

V and J are TRBV9 and TRBJ1-2, with D possibly being TRBD1 (5 bases). The CDR3 spans 15 residues. CDR1 SGDLS and CDR2 YYNGEE come from the germline V gene. Trimming shortened V by 3 bases and J by 5 bases, and 17 bases separated the two germline ends. For the CDR3, the DNA is TGTGCCAGCAGCGGGGGACCGCGAAGGGGATATGGCTACACCTTC. Translated, it gives CASSGGPRRGYGYTF.

Many counts were recorded for this clonotype. The chain has TRBV18 and TRBJ2-1; a weak D match, TRBD1 (5 bases). CDR1 KGHSH and CDR2 LQKENI come from the germline V gene. Trimming pared 1 base from V and 0 bases from J, leaving 7 bases between. The CDR3 has 15 amino acids. As DNA, the CDR3 is TGTGCCAGCTCACCACAGGGGTTCTCCTACAATGAGCAGTTCTTC. Translating gives CASSPQGFSYNEQFF. Full variable domain (missing parts from reference TRBV18 and TRBJ2-1): NAGVMQNPRHLVRRRGQEARLRCSPMKGHSHVYWYRQLPEEGLKFMVYLQKENIIDESGMPKERFSAEFPKEGPSILRIQQVVRGDSAAYFCASSPQGFSYNEQFFGPGTRLTVL.

This clonotype was found a few times. One end of the junction does not line up with germline, which may come from a read error. V usage is TRBV20-1 and J usage is TRBJ2-6; 7 positions agree with TRBD1. The CDR3 is made up of 15 amino acids. The V gene's germline CDR1 is DFQATT and CDR2 SNEGSKA (reference sequence). This CDR3 is CSAKRGHSGANALTF. CDR3 bases: TGCAGTGCTAAGAGGGGGCATTCCGGGGCCAACGCCCTGACTTTC.

This clonotype has a count of ten or more. This sequence joins TRBV11-2 and TRBJ2-5; the D gene could be TRBD1 or TRBD2 (5 bases each). CDR3 length: 15 residues. In germline, CDR1 is SGHAT, CDR2 FQNNGV. Trimming removed 2 bases from V and 3 bases from J, with 13 bases in between. This chain's CDR3 is CASSLKSGAKETQYF. The CDR3 region has the DNA TGTGCCAGCAGCTTAAAATCCGGGGCGAAAGAGACCCAGTACTTC. Variable domain in full (rest from reference TRBV11-2 and TRBJ2-5): EAGVAQSPRYKIIEKRQSVAFWCNPISGHATLYWYQQILGQGPKLLIQFQNNGVVDDSQLPKDRFSAERLKGVDSTLKIQPAKLEDSAVYLCASSLKSGAKETQYFGPGTRLLVL.

The V call is TRBV20-1, the J call TRBJ1-4; D gene unclear. Germline values: CDR1 DFQATT, CDR2 SNEGSKA (reference sequence). With 7 bases removed from V and 3 bases from J, the gap between germline ends came to 15 bases. The CDR3 consists of 14 residues. For the CDR3, the DNA is TGCAGTGTCAGAGAATCCGGAGCTAATGAAAAACTGTTTTTT. Amino acids: CSVRESGANEKLFF.